The 24 T cell receptor beta chains reported below all come from one sample, sequenced in a study of monozygotic twins with inflammatory bowel disease. Reprocessing the 5' RACE reads, TCRdb reports a single entry for every CDR3 protein and omits DNA. This listing includes approximately 330,000 distinct CDR3 sequences. The sequenced sample consisted of blood. All receptors derive from a human donor with ulcerative colitis or Crohn's disease, or a healthy co-twin of an affected twin (not recorded which).

V is TRBV12-3 or TRBV12-4 and J is TRBJ2-3; TCRdb's assignment of TRBD1 cannot be checked, as there is no DNA. The CDR3 sequence is 16 residues long. This CDR3 is CASSSRGLGSTDTQYF.

The chain links TRBV12-3 or TRBV12-4 to TRBJ2-1; TCRdb's D call of TRBD1 is untestable without DNA. The CDR3 length is 14 residues. The chain's CDR3 is CASRLVPQGNEQFF.

This chain connects TRBV20-1 to TRBJ2-3. This CDR3 contains 16 residues. Per germline, CDR1 DFQATT and CDR2 SNEGSKA (reference sequence). The CDR3: CSARDRLAGSTDTQYF.

The chain is built from TRBV28 and TRBJ1-1; checking the TCRdb D call of TRBD1 is not possible without DNA. The CDR3 spans 16 residues. Germline-derived CDR1 and CDR2 are MDHEN and SYDVKM. The CDR3 region is CASSPGVRVGNTEAFF.

The chain couples TRBV4-3 to TRBJ2-3; the D call of TRBD1 rests on TCRdb alone, since no DNA is present to check it. This CDR3 has 16 residues. CDR1 is LGHNA, CDR2 YSLEER, per germline. The CDR3 here is CASTHGPGQGTDTQYF.

V gene TRBV5-6 combines with J gene TRBJ2-7. Germline V gene sequence: CDR1 SGHDT, CDR2 YYEEEE. The CDR3 sequence is 11 residues long. CDR3 loop: CASSLQYEQYF.

The chain joins TRBV7-8 to TRBJ2-5; the D call from TCRdb, TRBD2, cannot be confirmed without DNA. This CDR3 has 13 residues. CDR1 SGHVS and CDR2 FQNEAQ come from the germline V gene. CDR3 loop: CASIQAGKETQYF.

The V call is TRBV20-1, the J call TRBJ1-1. The CDR3 totals 13 residues. Germline V gives CDR1 DFQATT, CDR2 SNEGSKA (reference sequence). CDR3: CSAREGGMTEAFF.

The chain is built from TRBV12-3 or TRBV12-4 and TRBJ2-3. The CDR3 is 12 residues long. CDR3: CASSLTGDTQYF.

The chain combines TRBV20-1 with TRBJ1-1; TCRdb proposes TRBD1, but this gene call is untestable without DNA. The CDR3 length is 15 residues. Germline-derived CDR1 and CDR2 are DFQATT and SNEGSKA (reference sequence). The CDR3 is CSARVEEGGVGEAFF.

The chain combines TRBV2 with TRBJ2-3; TCRdb proposes TRBD2, but this gene call is untestable without DNA. Germline V gene data show CDR1 as SNHLY and CDR2 as FYNNEI. CDR3 length: 15 amino acids. CDR3 sequence reads: CASSVGLDRSDTQYF.

The J gene is TRBJ1-4, the V gene TRBV20-1; the D call from TCRdb, TRBD1, cannot be confirmed without DNA. Looked up from germline, CDR1 is DFQATT and CDR2 is SNEGSKA (reference sequence). This CDR3 spans 15 amino acids. The CDR3 sequence: CSARSTGSPREKLFF.

The rearrangement links TRBV4-2 to TRBJ1-2; the TRBD1 assignment by TCRdb is unverifiable without DNA. The CDR3 is 14 amino acids. CDR1 is LGHNA and CDR2 is YNFKEQ in the germline V gene. The chain's CDR3 is CASSQEGTGAGYTF.

The chain links TRBV30 to TRBJ2-1; TCRdb calls TRBD1, which cannot be checked without DNA. Germline CDR1 and CDR2: GTSNPN and SVGIG (reference sequence). The CDR3 has 14 residues. The CDR3 here is CAWSVGGAYNEQFF.

The chain recombines TRBV29-1 with TRBJ2-3; the D gene TCRdb calls, TRBD2, cannot be checked with no DNA. The CDR3 covers 14 residues. The germline CDR1 and CDR2 sequences are SQVTM and ANQGSEA. CDR3 amino acids: CSVARGGNTDTQYF.

The chain is built from TRBV7-9 and TRBJ2-2. Germline lookup yields CDR1 SEHNR and CDR2 FQNEAQ (reference sequence). This CDR3 is built from 12 residues. The CDR3 spells CAGRSTTGELFF.

The genes are TRBV4-1 and TRBJ2-2. In germline, CDR1 is MGHRA, CDR2 YSYEKL. CDR3 length: 17 amino acids. The CDR3 spells CASSQDPHTASTGELFF.

The CDR3 here is CASSWKHTGELFF. J is TRBJ2-2 and V is TRBV7-8. In germline, CDR1 is SGHVS, CDR2 FQNEAQ. There are 13 residues in the CDR3.

The chain recombines TRBV20-1 with TRBJ2-3; TCRdb returns TRBD2, unconfirmable since there is no DNA. Germline V gene lookup returns CDR1 DFQATT and CDR2 SNEGSKA (reference sequence). The CDR3 extends over 18 amino acids. This CDR3 reads CSARRAGTSGKAGDTQYF.

The J gene is TRBJ2-2, the V gene TRBV5-1; TCRdb gives TRBD2 as the D gene, but with no DNA this cannot be confirmed. The CDR3 covers 15 residues. CDR1 and CDR2 from the germline V gene are SGHRS and YFSETQ. CDR3 protein: CASSRIAGATGELFF. Full variable domain (outside the CDR3, taken from reference TRBV5-1 and TRBJ2-2): KAGVTQTPRYLIKTRGQQVTLSCSPISGHRSVSWYQQTPGQGLQFLFEYFSETQRNKGNFPGRFSGRQFSNSRSEMNVSTLELGDSALYLCASSRIAGATGELFFGEGSRLTVL.

The rearrangement links TRBV4-3 to TRBJ1-6. The CDR3 covers 13 residues. The germline CDR1 and CDR2 sequences are LGHNA and YSLEER. CDR3 sequence: CASSRGGDSPLHF.

The rearrangement joins TRBV7-3 to TRBJ2-3; TCRdb's D call, TRBD1, is unchecked because there is no DNA. The germline gives CDR1 SGHTA, CDR2 FQGTGA. The CDR3 runs 14 residues. Here the CDR3 reads CASSSQGFTDTQYF. Full variable domain (outside the CDR3, taken from reference TRBV7-3 and TRBJ2-3): GAGVSQTPSNKVTEKGKYVELRCDPISGHTALYWYRQSLGQGPEFLIYFQGTGAADDSGLPNDRFFAVRPEGSVSTLKIQRTERGDSAVYLCASSSQGFTDTQYFGPGTRLTVL.

This chain joins TRBV4-2 and TRBJ2-2; TCRdb names TRBD2, which stays unverified in the absence of DNA. Germline V gene lookup returns CDR1 LGHNA and CDR2 YNFKEQ. The CDR3 runs to 18 residues. The CDR3 region is CASSDPIGTSGDTGELFF.

The chain has TRBV7-9 and TRBJ2-7; without DNA, the TCRdb call of TRBD1 cannot be checked. CDR1 is SEHNR and CDR2 is FQNEAQ in the germline V gene (reference sequence). The CDR3 sequence is 13 residues long. The CDR3 sequence: CASSPPGVFEQYF.